The 6 T cell receptor beta chains reported below all come from one sample, sequenced in a study of shared clonotypes between healthy human individuals (dated by TCRdb to 2020 to 2022). Libraries were constructed by the immunoSEQ multiplex PCR assay. As stored in TCRdb, this immuneACCESS dataset retains in-frame rearrangements with V and J assigned. A fraction of the clones does not appear; measured against another copy, unresolved V genes explain less than half of the discrepancy, and the remainder lacks a known reason. Counted in this sample were fewer than 600,000 clones; roughly three quarters of them appeared once. About 13% of the sample is taken by the ten largest. The sample taken for sequencing was PBMCs. These receptors all stem from a woman aged 40 to 50 in good health. Some clones in this sample may be carry-over from other donors' samples.

The DNA for the CDR3 is TGCGCCAGCAGCTTGGAGGTGGGCGGTGGGACCCAGTACTTC. Translating it yields CASSLEVGGGTQYF. The rearrangement links TRBV5-1 to TRBJ2-5; no clear D. The CDR3 loop spans 14 amino acids. Trimming removed 0 bases at V and 7 bases at J, with 13 bases between. The germline CDR1 and CDR2 sequences are SGHRS and YFSETQ.

The CDR3 DNA follows: TGTGCCAGCAGTCATCGCACAGATACGCAGTATTTT. Translation gives CASSHRTDTQYF. The chain links TRBV27 to TRBJ2-3; D gene ambiguous. Germline V CDR1 and CDR2: MNHEY, SMNVEV (reference sequence). The CDR3 covers 12 residues. V lost 5 bases, J lost 1 base, and 4 bases lay in between.

This chain connects TRBV7-9 to TRBJ1-1; D gene unclear. The V gene lost 3 bases and the J gene lost 8 bases, with 7 bases spanning the gap. The CDR3 extends over 11 amino acids. Germline CDR1 reads SEHNR; CDR2 reads FQNEAQ (reference sequence). Written as DNA, the CDR3 is TGTGCCAGCAGCTTCCAGGAAGAAGCTTTCTTT. Translating it yields CASSFQEEAFF.

The chain recombines TRBV7-2 with TRBJ2-5, with 7 positions matching TRBD1. The ends lost 3 bases at V and 5 bases at J; junction bases unmatched: 3. This CDR3 comprises 13 residues. Germline V gene lookup returns CDR1 SGHTA and CDR2 FQGNSA. The CDR3 region is CASSFQGQETQYF. The DNA of the CDR3 is TGTGCCAGCAGCTTCCAGGGACAGGAGACCCAGTACTTC.

With respect to this clone: A much larger clonotype is one base distant, so this may be a read error. A read error is likely, as this CDR3 ends without the conserved phenylalanine or tryptophan. The chain uses TRBV25-1 and TRBJ2-7; D not resolved. This CDR3 spans 13 amino acids. V lost 3 bases and J 5 bases, leaving 11 bases between the germline ends. The germline V gene encodes CDR1 MGHDK and CDR2 SYGVNS. The CDR3 spells CASSDRAVNEQYL. Here the CDR3 DNA reads TGTGCCAGCAGTGATCGGGCGGTCAACGAGCAGTACCTC.

This clone has just a few counts. V and J are TRBV5-1 and TRBJ2-1, with 10 bases lining up with TRBD2. The CDR3 is 17 amino acids. Per germline, CDR1 SGHRS and CDR2 YFSETQ. The V and J ends lost 4 bases and 2 bases, in that order; junction bases with no gene match: 9. The chain's CDR3 is CASSNEVAGGPYNEQFF. The CDR3 region has the DNA TGCGCCAGCAGCAATGAGGTAGCGGGAGGCCCCTACAATGAGCAGTTCTTC.